This entry describes one TCR beta chain. The antigen remains undetermined. This sample is drawn from a study of radiotherapy plus CTLA-4 blockade in lung cancer. Study information: There were objective responses in over 15% of patients, and approximately 30% had disease control. Study results and limitations: Tumor-derived TCR clones expanded in blood after radiotherapy plus ipilimumab. Interferon-beta and early blood T cell clone dynamics reportedly predicted response best.

The repertoire was sequenced with immunoSEQ multiplex PCR; TCRdb's copy has only in-frame clones and lacks some. This table has about 30,000 clones, 65% to 80% appearing once. There are 15 residues in the CDR3. V lost 1 base to trimming and J lost 3 bases, with 9 bases between them. The V gene's germline CDR1 is SGHVS and CDR2 FQNEAQ. Lung cancer patients with chemo-refractory metastatic non-small-cell disease were given focal radiation plus CTLA-4 blockade with ipilimumab. The sequences come from peripheral blood, collected from a patient treated with radiotherapy plus ipilimumab. The receptor was isolated from a human donor with non-small cell lung cancer who had stable disease on radiotherapy plus ipilimumab. The rearrangement links TRBV7-8 to TRBJ1-4; D unclear. The CDR3 is CASSLDGRANEKLFF. The CDR3 coding sequence is TGTGCCAGCAGCTTAGACGGGAGGGCTAATGAAAAACTGTTTTTT.